This TCR beta chain stems from a study of T cell responses to AZD1222 COVID-19 vaccine. Findings of the study overall: After two AZD1222 doses, spike-specific TCR breadth and depth rose versus day 0. White British people made up most donors, females outnumbered males, and clonal diversity was possibly underestimated.

Looked up from germline, CDR1 is LGHNA and CDR2 is YSLEER. The CDR3 covers 17 residues. Trimming stripped 1 base from V and 0 bases from J, with 12 bases between. The method was immunoSEQ multiplex PCR; TCRdb's version includes in-frame clones alone and lacks a portion of them. The table lists 80,000 to 90,000 clones, 70% to 90% of them singletons. This clone has just one count. Antigen: not known. The material was peripheral blood, obtained on day 0 of MenACWY control vaccination. The clonotype originates from an adult in good health. This chain joins TRBV4-3 and TRBJ1-4, with D perhaps TRBD1 (5 bases). The DNA for the CDR3 is TGCGCCAGCAGCCAAGCGACAGATCAGTCAACTAATGAAAAACTGTTTTTT. It is translated as CASSQATDQSTNEKLFF.